Below are 17 T cell receptor beta chains sequenced from a single sample in a study of identifying expanded T cells in peripheral blood (dated by TCRdb to the late 2010s). The receptor library was made with the immunoSEQ multiplex PCR assay. Imported from immuneACCESS, the table was reduced by TCRdb to in-frame sequences with V and J called. These copies leave out some clones; in studies compared against another copy, an unresolved V gene accounts for under half, and the cause of the remainder is not known. The table for this sample lists roughly 120,000 clones; about 88% of them were counted only once. The ten top clones hold more than 6.5% of the sample. Sequencing was done on a sample of blood. These receptors all stem from a person aged 18-70 years in good health.

This clone was seen just once. This rearrangement joins TRBV7-9 to TRBJ1-6, with D maybe TRBD1 (6 bases). Germline lookup yields CDR1 SEHNR and CDR2 FQNEAQ (reference sequence). The CDR3 covers 15 residues. The V and J ends lost 5 bases and 10 bases respectively, with 18 bases between them. CDR3 nucleotide sequence: TGTGCCAGCAGCCCGTTTGAGGGGGTTGGGTCACCCCTCCACTTT. It is translated as CASSPFEGVGSPLHF.

This clone came up a few times. V is TRBV21-1 and J is TRBJ1-5. TRBV21-1 is recorded as a pseudogene. This CDR3 is built from 17 residues. CDR3 region: CASSTGGLGSSNQPQHF. The CDR3 nucleotides are TGTGCCAGCAGCACGGGGGGTCTGGGGAGTAGCAATCAGCCCCAGCATTTT.

The chain combines TRBV7-9 with TRBJ2-1; a weak D match, TRBD2 (5 bases). Germline-derived CDR1 and CDR2 are SEHNR and FQNEAQ (reference sequence). The CDR3 consists of 15 residues. The V end lost 0 bases, the J end lost 5 bases, and 11 bases lay between the germline ends. In nucleotides, the CDR3 is TGTGCCAGCAGCTTAGCGTTGTCCGGGAACAATGAGCAGTTCTTC. This sequence encodes CASSLALSGNNEQFF.

The rearrangement uses TRBV7-9 and TRBJ2-5; no clear D gene. Germline V gene data show CDR1 as SEHNR and CDR2 as FQNEAQ (reference sequence). V lost 1 base and J 1 base, leaving 1 base between the germline ends. The CDR3 runs 12 residues. CDR3 region: CASSLGQETQYF. The DNA of the CDR3 is TGTGCCAGCAGCTTAGGCCAAGAGACCCAGTACTTC.

This clone was observed once. The chain links TRBV25-1 to TRBJ1-2; D possibly corresponds to TRBD1 (6 bases). Trimming left V 4 bases short and J 5 bases short, with 14 bases between. Germline V lookup: CDR1 MGHDK, CDR2 SYGVNS. CDR3 length equals 14 residues. CDR3 DNA sequence: TGTGCCAGCAGTGTCCCGGGAAGGGGGTATGGCTACACCTTC. This gives the protein CASSVPGRGYGYTF.

This chain connects TRBV2 to TRBJ1-1; TRBD1 is a possible D gene (6 bases). The CDR3 runs 16 residues. V lost 8 bases to trimming and J lost 4 bases, with 23 bases between them. The germline CDR1 and CDR2 sequences are SNHLY and FYNNEI. The CDR3 loop is CASVPGQNPPRTEAFF. The CDR3 coding sequence is TGTGCCAGCGTCCCTGGACAGAATCCCCCGCGCACTGAAGCTTTCTTT.

The chain has TRBV6-5 and TRBJ1-3; D gene unclear. Germline CDR1 reads MNHEY; CDR2 reads SVGAGI. V was pared by 7 bases and J by 0 bases, with 13 bases between. CDR3 length: 15 amino acids. In nucleotides, the CDR3 is TGTGCCAGCACCCCATCGGGGTCCTCTGGAAACACCATATATTTT. It encodes CASTPSGSSGNTIYF.

This clone has just one count. This rearrangement joins TRBV4-3 to TRBJ1-4; D may be TRBD1 (5 bases). V lost 2 bases to trimming and J lost 11 bases, with 12 bases between them. This CDR3 region has 13 residues. In germline, CDR1 is LGHNA, CDR2 YSLEER. The CDR3, as DNA: TGCGCCAGCAGCCAAAGCGCCGGGGACAAACTGTTTTTT. Translating it yields CASSQSAGDKLFF.

This clone was observed a single time. The rearrangement uses TRBV7-3 and TRBJ2-7; D may be TRBD2 (5 bases). CDR1 and CDR2 from the germline V gene are SGHTA and FQGTGA. The V end was cut by 3 bases, the J end by 5 bases, with 8 bases between. The CDR3 extends over 12 amino acids. Here the CDR3 reads CASSLLADEQYF. CDR3 sequence (DNA): TGTGCCAGCAGCTTGCTAGCAGACGAGCAGTACTTC.

The chain employs TRBV11-1 and TRBJ2-7, with 14 bases fitting TRBD2. V was pared by 5 bases and J by 3 bases, with 6 bases of the junction left unmatched. Germline CDR1 is SGHAT and CDR2 is FQDESV (reference sequence). The CDR3 sequence is 16 residues long. The CDR3 DNA follows: TGTGCCAGCAGCGTAGGGACTAGCGGGAGTTTCTACGAGCAGTACTTC. It encodes CASSVGTSGSFYEQYF.

The genes are TRBV4-1 and TRBJ1-1; D unresolved. The CDR3 runs 13 residues. The V and J ends lost 0 bases and 11 bases respectively, with 13 bases between them. Per the germline V gene, CDR1 is MGHRA and CDR2 is YSYEKL. CDR3 nucleotide sequence: TGCGCCAGCAGCCAAGATTTAAGCTTGAGGGCTTTCTTT. Its protein is CASSQDLSLRAFF.

This clone was detected once. This chain links TRBV27 with TRBJ1-5; 8 nucleotides match TRBD1. Trimming took 5 bases from V and 7 from J; bases not matched to a gene: 7. The CDR3 is 14 residues long. Germline V lookup: CDR1 MNHEY, CDR2 SMNVEV (reference sequence). The CDR3 bases are TGTGCCAGCAGTATTGGACAGGGTCGGCAGCCCCAGCATTTT. Amino acid sequence: CASSIGQGRQPQHF.

V usage is TRBV6-5 and J usage is TRBJ2-1; D unclear. Germline V gene data show CDR1 as MNHEY and CDR2 as SVGAGI. The ends were cut back, 4 bases at V and 7 bases at J, with 8 bases in the middle. The CDR3 contains 12 residues. CDR3 DNA sequence: TGTGCCAGCAGTTCTTCCTGGAATGAGCAGTTCTTC. Translating it yields CASSSSWNEQFF.

V gene TRBV18 combines with J gene TRBJ2-3; 13 positions agree with TRBD2. The germline V gene encodes CDR1 KGHSH and CDR2 LQKENI. Trimming removed 3 bases from V and 3 bases from J; junction bases left unmatched: 3. This CDR3 is built from 16 residues. Here the CDR3 reads CASSPTTSGRTDTQYF. As DNA, the CDR3 is TGTGCCAGCTCACCGACGACTAGCGGGAGGACAGATACGCAGTATTTT.

The V gene is TRBV5-1, the J gene TRBJ1-4; 10 bases agree with TRBD1. CDR1 is SGHRS, CDR2 YFSETQ, per germline. The length of the CDR3 is 14 residues. The ends lost 5 bases at V and 8 bases at J; junction bases unmatched: 6. CDR3 DNA sequence: TGCGCCAGCAGTTCCGGGACAGGGGAGGAAAAACTGTTTTTT. Its protein is CASSSGTGEEKLFF. The whole variable domain, remainder taken from reference TRBV5-1 and TRBJ1-4, is KAGVTQTPRYLIKTRGQQVTLSCSPISGHRSVSWYQQTPGQGLQFLFEYFSETQRNKGNFPGRFSGRQFSNSRSEMNVSTLELGDSALYLCASSSGTGEEKLFFGSGTQLSVL.

This clone has a handful of counts. This rearrangement joins TRBV2 to TRBJ2-7; the D is unclear. The V end was cut by 6 bases, the J end by 0 bases, with 9 bases between. CDR3 size: 13 residues. In germline, CDR1 is SNHLY, CDR2 FYNNEI. The CDR3 region has the DNA TGTGCCAGCAGGATGGACGGCTCCTACGAGCAGTACTTC. Translated: CASRMDGSYEQYF.

The rearrangement uses TRBV2 and TRBJ2-1; 11 bases are shared with TRBD1. The V and J ends lost 7 bases and 10 bases, in that order; junction bases with no gene match: 12. Germline V CDR1 and CDR2: SNHLY, FYNNEI. This CDR3 region has 15 residues. The CDR3 nucleotides are TGTGCCAGCAAAAAACGGGGACAGGGGGTACGGGAGCAGTTCTTC. Residues: CASKKRGQGVREQFF.